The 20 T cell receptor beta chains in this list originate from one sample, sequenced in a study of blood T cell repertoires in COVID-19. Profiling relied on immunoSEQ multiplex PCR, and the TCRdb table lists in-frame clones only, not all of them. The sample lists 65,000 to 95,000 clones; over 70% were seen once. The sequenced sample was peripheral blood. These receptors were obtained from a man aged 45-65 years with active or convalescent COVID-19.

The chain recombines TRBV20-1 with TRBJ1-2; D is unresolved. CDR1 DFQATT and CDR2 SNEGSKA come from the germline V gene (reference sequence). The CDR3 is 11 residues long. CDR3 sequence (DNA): TGCAGCTCAGGTGTTGGCTATGGCTACACCTTC. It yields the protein CSSGVGYGYTF.

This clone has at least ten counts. CDR3 in DNA: TGTGCCAGCAGCTTATCCGGGGGGTCGGCCCGGGAGACCCAGTACTTC. Residues: CASSLSGGSARETQYF. The chain links TRBV7-2 to TRBJ2-5; TRBD2 matches at 7 bases. CDR1 and CDR2 from the germline V gene are SGHTA and FQGNSA. V lost 2 bases and J lost 5; bases outside the gene matches: 11. The CDR3 totals 16 residues.

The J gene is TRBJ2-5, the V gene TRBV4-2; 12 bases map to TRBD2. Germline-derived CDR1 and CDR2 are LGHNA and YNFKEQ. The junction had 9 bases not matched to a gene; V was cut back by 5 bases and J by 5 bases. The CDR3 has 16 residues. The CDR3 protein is CASSSRLAGDQETQYF. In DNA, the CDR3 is TGTGCCAGCAGCAGCCGACTAGCGGGGGATCAGGAGACCCAGTACTTC.

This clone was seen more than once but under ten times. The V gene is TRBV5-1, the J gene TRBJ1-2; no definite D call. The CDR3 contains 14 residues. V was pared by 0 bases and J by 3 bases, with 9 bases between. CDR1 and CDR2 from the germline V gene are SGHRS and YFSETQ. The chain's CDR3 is CASSLAGEHYGYTF. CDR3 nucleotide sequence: TGCGCCAGCAGCTTGGCCGGGGAGCACTATGGCTACACCTTC.

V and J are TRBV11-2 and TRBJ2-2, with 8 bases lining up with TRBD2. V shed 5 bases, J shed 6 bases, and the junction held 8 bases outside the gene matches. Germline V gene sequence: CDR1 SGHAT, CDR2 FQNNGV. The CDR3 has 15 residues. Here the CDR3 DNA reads TGTGCCAGCAGCGCAACCTCGGGGGGGCCCGGGGAGCTGTTTTTT. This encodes CASSATSGGPGELFF. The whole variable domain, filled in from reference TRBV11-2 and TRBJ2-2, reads EAGVAQSPRYKIIEKRQSVAFWCNPISGHATLYWYQQILGQGPKLLIQFQNNGVVDDSQLPKDRFSAERLKGVDSTLKIQPAKLEDSAVYLCASSATSGGPGELFFGEGSRLTVL.

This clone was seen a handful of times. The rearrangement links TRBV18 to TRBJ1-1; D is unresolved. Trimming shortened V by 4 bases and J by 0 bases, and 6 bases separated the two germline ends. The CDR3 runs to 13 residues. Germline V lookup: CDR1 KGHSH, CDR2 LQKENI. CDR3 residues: CASSLNMNTEAFF. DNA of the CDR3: TGTGCCAGCTCACTGAACATGAACACTGAAGCTTTCTTT.

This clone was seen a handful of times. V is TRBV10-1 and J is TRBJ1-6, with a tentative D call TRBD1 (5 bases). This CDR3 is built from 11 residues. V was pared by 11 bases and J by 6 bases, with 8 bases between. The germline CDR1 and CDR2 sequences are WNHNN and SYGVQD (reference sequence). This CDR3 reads CAGGVNSPLHF. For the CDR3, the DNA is TGCGCCGGGGGGGTTAATTCACCCCTCCACTTT.

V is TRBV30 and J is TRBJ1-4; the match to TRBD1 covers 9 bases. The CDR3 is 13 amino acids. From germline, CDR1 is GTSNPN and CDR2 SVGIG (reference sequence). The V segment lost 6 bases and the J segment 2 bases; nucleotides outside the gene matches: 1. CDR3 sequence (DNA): TGTGCCTGCGACAGGGGGACTAATGAAAAACTGTTTTTT. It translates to CACDRGTNEKLFF.

The CDR3 DNA reads TGTGCCAGCTCACCACAGAGCTACGAGCAGTACTTC. Protein product: CASSPQSYEQYF. The chain couples TRBV18 to TRBJ2-7; D call uncertain. This CDR3 has 12 amino acids. Trimming pared 1 base from V and 3 bases from J, leaving 4 bases between. Germline CDR1 is KGHSH and CDR2 is LQKENI.

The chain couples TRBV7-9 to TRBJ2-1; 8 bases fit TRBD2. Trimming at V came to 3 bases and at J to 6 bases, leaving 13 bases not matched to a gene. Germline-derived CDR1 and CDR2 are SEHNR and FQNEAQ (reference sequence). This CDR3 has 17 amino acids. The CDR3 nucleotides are TGTGCCAGCAGCTTTCGAGGTTCGCAGCGGGGGACCAATGAGCAGTTCTTC. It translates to CASSFRGSQRGTNEQFF. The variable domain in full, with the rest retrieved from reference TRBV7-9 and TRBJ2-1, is DTGVSQNPRHKITKRGQNVTFRCDPISEHNRLYWYRQTLGQGPEFLTYFQNEAQLEKSRLLSDRFSAERPKGSFSTLEIQRTEQGDSAMYLCASSFRGSQRGTNEQFFGPGTRLTVL.

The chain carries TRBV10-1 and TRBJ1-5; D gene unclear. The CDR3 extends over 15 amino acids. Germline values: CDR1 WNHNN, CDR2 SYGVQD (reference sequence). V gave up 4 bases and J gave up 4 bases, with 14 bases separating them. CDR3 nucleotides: TGCGCCAGCAGTGGTTTTAAATCCCCGAATCAGCCCCAGCATTTT. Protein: CASSGFKSPNQPQHF.

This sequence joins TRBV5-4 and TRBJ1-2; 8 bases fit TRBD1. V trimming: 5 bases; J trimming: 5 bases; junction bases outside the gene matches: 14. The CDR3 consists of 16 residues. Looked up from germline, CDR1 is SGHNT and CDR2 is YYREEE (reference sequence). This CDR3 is CASSGGRDRTLYGYTF. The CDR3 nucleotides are TGTGCCAGCAGTGGGGGCCGGGACAGGACCTTATATGGCTACACCTTC.

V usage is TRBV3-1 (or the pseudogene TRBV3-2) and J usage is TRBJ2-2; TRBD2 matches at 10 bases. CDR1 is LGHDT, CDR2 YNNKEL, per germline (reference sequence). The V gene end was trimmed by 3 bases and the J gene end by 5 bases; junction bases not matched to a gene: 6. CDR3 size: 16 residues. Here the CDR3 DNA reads TGTGCCAGCAGCCAGGGAGCGGGGGGGCCGACCGGGGAGCTGTTTTTT. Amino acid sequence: CASSQGAGGPTGELFF.

The CDR3 region has the DNA TGTGCCAGCAGTGACGGAAGGGCTTCCGCGGAGGGGGAGCAGTACTTC. This gives the protein CASSDGRASAEGEQYF. The genes are TRBV6-4 and TRBJ2-7, with a tentative D call TRBD2 (6 bases). Germline V lookup: CDR1 MRHNA, CDR2 SNTAGT. Trimming took off 2 bases at V and 7 bases at J, with 21 bases between the two ends. The CDR3 has 16 amino acids.

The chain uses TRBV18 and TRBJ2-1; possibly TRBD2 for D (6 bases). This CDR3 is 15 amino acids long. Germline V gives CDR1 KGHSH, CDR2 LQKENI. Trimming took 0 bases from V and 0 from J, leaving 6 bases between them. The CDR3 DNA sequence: TGTGCCAGCTCACCACCGGGGGGCTCCTACAATGAGCAGTTCTTC. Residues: CASSPPGGSYNEQFF. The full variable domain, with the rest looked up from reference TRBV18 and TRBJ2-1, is NAGVMQNPRHLVRRRGQEARLRCSPMKGHSHVYWYRQLPEEGLKFMVYLQKENIIDESGMPKERFSAEFPKEGPSILRIQQVVRGDSAAYFCASSPPGGSYNEQFFGPGTRLTVL.

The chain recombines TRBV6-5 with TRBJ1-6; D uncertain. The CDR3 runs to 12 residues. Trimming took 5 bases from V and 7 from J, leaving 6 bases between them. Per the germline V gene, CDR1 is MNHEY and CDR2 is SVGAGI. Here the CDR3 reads CASSISNSPLHF. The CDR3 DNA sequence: TGTGCCAGCAGTATTTCAAATTCACCCCTCCACTTT.

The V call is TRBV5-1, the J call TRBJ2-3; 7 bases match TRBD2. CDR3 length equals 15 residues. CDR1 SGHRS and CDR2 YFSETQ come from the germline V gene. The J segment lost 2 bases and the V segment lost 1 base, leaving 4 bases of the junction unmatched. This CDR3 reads CASSLWGLTTDTQYF. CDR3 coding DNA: TGCGCCAGCAGCTTGTGGGGACTAACCACAGATACGCAGTATTTT.

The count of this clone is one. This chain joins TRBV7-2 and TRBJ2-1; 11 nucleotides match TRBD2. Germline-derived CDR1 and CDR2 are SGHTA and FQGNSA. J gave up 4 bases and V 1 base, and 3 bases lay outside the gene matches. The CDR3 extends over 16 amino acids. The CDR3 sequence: CASSLVLAGGYNEQFF. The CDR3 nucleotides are TGTGCCAGCAGCTTAGTGTTAGCGGGGGGGTACAATGAGCAGTTCTTC.

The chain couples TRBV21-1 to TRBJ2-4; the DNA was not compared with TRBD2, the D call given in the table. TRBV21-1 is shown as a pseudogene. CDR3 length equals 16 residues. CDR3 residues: CASSKRPVRAKNIQYF. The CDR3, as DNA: TGTGCCAGCAGCAAACGTCCCGTTCGGGCCAAAAACATTCAGTACTTC.

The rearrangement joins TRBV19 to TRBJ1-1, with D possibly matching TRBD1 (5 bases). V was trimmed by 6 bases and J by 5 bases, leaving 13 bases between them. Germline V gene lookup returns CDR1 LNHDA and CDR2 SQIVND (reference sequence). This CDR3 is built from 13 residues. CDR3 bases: TGTGCCAGTAGGACGGGGGGGGTGACTGAAGCTTTCTTT. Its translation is CASRTGGVTEAFF.